This TCR beta chain was sequenced during a study of beta chain features in type 1 diabetes. General study points: All four CD4+ subsets of Type 1 diabetes patients contained TCRB CDR3s that were moderately but significantly shorter.

CDR3 length: 12 residues. Deletions cut 5 bases from V and 4 bases from J, with 6 bases between. The V gene's germline CDR1 is SEHNR and CDR2 FQNEAQ (reference sequence). As to this clone: Its matching antigen is unknown.

Reverse transcribing all isolated RNA meant expressed TCRB transcripts were sequenced. Libraries were prepared by immunoSEQ multiplex PCR; TCRdb keeps only in-frame clonotypes and omits some of them. The sample has about 370,000 clones; around a tenth are singletons. The sequenced material came from central memory CD4+ T cells from blood. The receptor's source is a man aged 25 to 40 with type 1 diabetes. The V and J genes are TRBV7-9 and TRBJ1-3; D not certain. CDR3 amino acids: CASSATGNTIYF. CDR3 bases: TGTGCCAGCAGCGCCACGGGAAACACCATATATTTT.